This TCR beta chain was obtained from a study of technical replicates of blood from a few donors. This CDR3 comprises 14 residues. The ends were cut back, 8 bases at V and 0 bases at J, with 11 bases in the middle. Germline assignment: CDR1 SNHLY and CDR2 FYNNEI. Produced via immunoSEQ multiplex PCR; TCRdb's table is partial and in-frame only. The repertoire includes fewer than 100,000 clones, 89% of them detected once, and about 0.41% sits in the top ten. Sequenced material: T cells isolated from PBMCs. The chain carries TRBV2 and TRBJ2-4; a weak D match, TRBD1 (5 bases). This TCR was sampled from a human donor in good health. CDR3 loop: CASVKTVAKNIQYF. CDR3 coding DNA: TGTGCCAGCGTAAAGACAGTAGCCAAAAACATTCAGTACTTC.